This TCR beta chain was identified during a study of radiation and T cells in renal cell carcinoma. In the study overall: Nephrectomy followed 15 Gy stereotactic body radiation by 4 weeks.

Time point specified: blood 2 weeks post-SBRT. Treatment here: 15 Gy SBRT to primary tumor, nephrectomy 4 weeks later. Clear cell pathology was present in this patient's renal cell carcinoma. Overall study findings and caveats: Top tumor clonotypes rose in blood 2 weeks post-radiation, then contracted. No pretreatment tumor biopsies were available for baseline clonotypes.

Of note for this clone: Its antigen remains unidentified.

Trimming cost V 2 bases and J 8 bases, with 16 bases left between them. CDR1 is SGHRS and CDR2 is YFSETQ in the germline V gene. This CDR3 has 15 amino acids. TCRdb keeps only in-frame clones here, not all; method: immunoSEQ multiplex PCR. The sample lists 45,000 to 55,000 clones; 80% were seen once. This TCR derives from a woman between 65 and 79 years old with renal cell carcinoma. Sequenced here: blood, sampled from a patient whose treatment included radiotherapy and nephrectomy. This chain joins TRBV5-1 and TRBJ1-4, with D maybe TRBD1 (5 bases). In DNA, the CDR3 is TGCGCCAGCAGCTTATCTCCGGGGGGAGAAGAAAAACTGTTTTTT. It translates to CASSLSPGGEEKLFF.